The 12 T cell receptor beta chains below all came from one sample that was sequenced in a study of cytomegalovirus exposure and HLA in healthy donors. This PCR relied on a set of 60 Vbeta primers and 13 Jbeta primers. Libraries were prepared by immunoSEQ multiplex PCR; TCRdb keeps only in-frame clonotypes and omits some of them. The sample gives roughly 70,000 clones, over 70% of which show up once; over 9.5% is in the top ten. Material for sequencing was PBMCs. Receptors originate from a human donor in good health.

The table lists this clone with a count of one. One end of the junction is discordant with germline, which a read error may explain. The chain joins TRBV7-9 to TRBJ2-7, with D possibly TRBD2 on 7 matching bases. Germline loops: CDR1 SEHNR, CDR2 FQNEAQ (reference sequence). The CDR3 is made up of 14 amino acids. CDR3 protein: CSSSLGRGAHEQYF. As DNA, the CDR3 is TGTTCCAGCAGCTTAGGACGGGGGGCCCACGAGCAGTACTTC. The full variable domain, rest sourced from reference TRBV7-9 and TRBJ2-7, is DTGVSQNPRHKITKRGQNVTFRCDPISEHNRLYWYRQTLGQGPEFLTYFQNEAQLEKSRLLSDRFSAERPKGSFSTLEIQRTEQGDSAMYLCSSSLGRGAHEQYFGPGTRLTVT.

The chain recombines TRBV7-9 with TRBJ2-1; 10 bases match TRBD2. The germline V gene encodes CDR1 SEHNR and CDR2 FQNEAQ (reference sequence). V dropped 3 bases and J dropped 5; count of bases not matched to a gene: 4. This CDR3 contains 15 residues. The CDR3 region is CASSFSGRPHNEQFF. The CDR3 region has the DNA TGTGCCAGCAGCTTTAGCGGGAGGCCCCACAATGAGCAGTTCTTC.

The CDR3 loop reads CASSLGLAGRQETQYF. CDR3 coding DNA: TGCGCCAGCAGCTTGGGACTAGCGGGGCGACAAGAGACCCAGTACTTC. The chain uses TRBV5-1 and TRBJ2-5, with 11 bases fitting TRBD2. This CDR3 is built from 16 residues. With 0 bases clipped from V and 2 bases from J, the junction kept 3 bases outside the gene matches. The V gene's germline CDR1 is SGHRS and CDR2 YFSETQ.

V is TRBV19 and J is TRBJ1-4; possible D gene TRBD1, 5 bases. The CDR3 covers 14 residues. Germline V lookup: CDR1 LNHDA, CDR2 SQIVND (reference sequence). V was trimmed by 6 bases and J by 3 bases, leaving 11 bases between them. This CDR3 reads CASSRQYPNEKLFF. CDR3 nucleotide sequence: TGTGCCAGTAGCCGACAGTATCCTAATGAAAAACTGTTTTTT.

This chain uses TRBV11-2 with TRBJ1-2; 7 nucleotides agree with TRBD1. Germline CDR1 and CDR2: SGHAT and FQNNGV. After removal of 3 bases from V and 8 bases from J, the junction contained 6 bases not matched to a gene. CDR3 length equals 13 residues. The CDR3 is CASSFNGQEGYTF. The CDR3 DNA reads TGTGCCAGCAGCTTTAATGGACAGGAGGGCTACACCTTC.

This chain joins TRBV6-4 and TRBJ2-3; possibly TRBD2 for D (6 bases). The CDR3 covers 15 residues. Trimming shortened V by 3 bases and J by 0 bases, and 10 bases separated the two germline ends. From germline, CDR1 is MRHNA and CDR2 SNTAGT. CDR3 nucleotides: TGTGCCAGCAGTGAGCGGAGCGGGAGCACAGATACGCAGTATTTT. It yields the protein CASSERSGSTDTQYF.

This clone occurred a few times. V usage is TRBV2 and J usage is TRBJ2-1; 11 nucleotides line up with TRBD2. This CDR3 is 16 amino acids long. V shed 7 bases and J 4 bases; nucleotides not matched to a gene: 9. From germline, CDR1 is SNHLY and CDR2 FYNNEI. CDR3 coding DNA: TGTGCCAGCAAGCGGTTCGGGACTAGCGGATACAATGAGCAGTTCTTC. It codes for CASKRFGTSGYNEQFF.

The rearrangement uses TRBV7-8 and TRBJ1-4; D is ambiguous. The CDR3 extends over 15 amino acids. The germline V gene has CDR1 SGHVS and CDR2 FQNEAQ. The V end lost 0 bases, the J end lost 7 bases, and 12 bases lay between the germline ends. The CDR3 DNA follows: TGTGCCAGCAGCTTAGCGCACTCGATTGTTGAAAAACTGTTTTTT. The encoded protein is CASSLAHSIVEKLFF.

The chain employs TRBV10-1 and TRBJ2-7; 7 nucleotides line up with TRBD2. CDR3 length: 14 residues. The junction had 10 bases not matched to a gene; V was cut back by 9 bases and J by 2 bases. Germline-derived CDR1 and CDR2 are WNHNN and SYGVQD (reference sequence). The CDR3 here is CARQAKRGAYEQYF. The CDR3 DNA reads as TGCGCCAGACAGGCGAAGCGGGGTGCCTACGAGCAGTACTTC.

The rearrangement joins TRBV28 to TRBJ1-5, with 8 positions matching TRBD1. Germline CDR1 and CDR2: MDHEN and SYDVKM. The CDR3 runs to 14 residues. J gave up 7 bases and V 6 bases, and 8 bases lay outside the gene matches. The CDR3 protein is CASSLSRGLQPQHF. CDR3 nucleotide sequence: TGTGCCAGCAGCCTGTCCAGGGGGCTGCAGCCCCAGCATTTT.

This clone was counted once. V usage is TRBV23-1 and J usage is TRBJ2-1; 11 bases agree with TRBD2. TRBV23-1 is assigned to the ORF class and has an uncertain function. The J segment lost 4 bases and the V segment lost 5 bases, leaving 4 bases of the junction unmatched. The CDR3 has 15 amino acids. CDR3 in DNA: TGCGCCAGCAGTAAGTCTAGCGGGAGGTACAATGAGCAGTTCTTC. Amino acids: CASSKSSGRYNEQFF.

This clone was counted a few times. The J gene is TRBJ2-7, the V gene TRBV5-1, with TRBD2 identical over 10 bases. Germline V gene lookup returns CDR1 SGHRS and CDR2 YFSETQ. Trimming took 0 bases from V and 5 from J; bases not matched to a gene: 5. The CDR3 has 15 amino acids. The CDR3 coding sequence is TGCGCCAGCAGCTTGGTGGGGCTAGCGGGAGACGAGCAGTACTTC. Translating it yields CASSLVGLAGDEQYF.